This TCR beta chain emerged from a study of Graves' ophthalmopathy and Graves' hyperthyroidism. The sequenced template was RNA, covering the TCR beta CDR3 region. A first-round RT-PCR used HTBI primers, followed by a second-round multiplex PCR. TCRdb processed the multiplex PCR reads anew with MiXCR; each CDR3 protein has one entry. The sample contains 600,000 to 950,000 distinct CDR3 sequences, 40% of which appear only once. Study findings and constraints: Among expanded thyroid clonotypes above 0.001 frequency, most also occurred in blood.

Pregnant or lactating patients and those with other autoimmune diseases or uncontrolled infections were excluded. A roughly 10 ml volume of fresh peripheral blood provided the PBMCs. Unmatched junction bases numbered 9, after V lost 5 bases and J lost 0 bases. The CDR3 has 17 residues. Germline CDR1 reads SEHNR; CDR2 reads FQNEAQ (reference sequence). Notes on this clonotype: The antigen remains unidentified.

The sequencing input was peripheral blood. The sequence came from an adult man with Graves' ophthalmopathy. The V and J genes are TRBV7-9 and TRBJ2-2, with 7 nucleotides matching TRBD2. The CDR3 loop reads CASSQVLAQANTGELFF. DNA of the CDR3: TGTGCCAGCAGCCAAGTACTAGCGCAAGCGAACACCGGGGAGCTGTTTTTT. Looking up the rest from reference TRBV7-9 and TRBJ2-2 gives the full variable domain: DTGVSQNPRHKITKRGQNVTFRCDPISEHNRLYWYRQTLGQGPEFLTYFQNEAQLEKSRLLSDRFSAERPKGSFSTLEIQRTEQGDSAMYLCASSQVLAQANTGELFFGEGSRLTVL.